The 19 T cell receptor beta chains below were found in one sample sequenced in a study of siplizumab effects on memory and regulatory T cells. Clones were read by immunoSEQ multiplex PCR, and TCRdb kept only the in-frame ones, dropping some. The data hold about 98,000 clones, with 90% to 95% observed a single time. The sample taken for sequencing was CD4+ T cells sorted from blood. These receptors all come from a human donor in good health.

This clone has just one count. The chain links TRBV28 to TRBJ2-4, with 8 bases aligning to TRBD1. Germline V lookup: CDR1 MDHEN, CDR2 SYDVKM. The V segment lost 3 bases and the J segment 3 bases; nucleotides outside the gene matches: 4. The CDR3 covers 15 residues. The CDR3 reads CASSFAGGGKNIQYF. In nucleotides, the CDR3 is TGTGCCAGCAGTTTTGCAGGGGGCGGCAAAAACATTCAGTACTTC.

The J gene is TRBJ1-6, the V gene TRBV4-1, with 7 bases lining up with TRBD1. Germline V gene data show CDR1 as MGHRA and CDR2 as YSYEKL. The length of the CDR3 is 16 residues. J was trimmed by 6 bases and V by 2 bases; bases with no gene match: 7. CDR3 nucleotides: TGCGCCAGCAGCCAACGGGGACAGCCGCCTAATTCACCCCTCCACTTT. It specifies CASSQRGQPPNSPLHF.

This chain's CDR3 is CASSPDRGLGNEQFF. For the CDR3, the DNA is TGTGCCAGCAGTCCAGACAGGGGTCTAGGAAATGAGCAGTTCTTC. The genes are TRBV6-5 and TRBJ2-1; 8 bases fit TRBD1. The CDR3 is made up of 15 amino acids. Per the germline V gene, CDR1 is MNHEY and CDR2 is SVGAGI. J gave up 7 bases and V 5 bases, and 10 bases lay outside the gene matches.

The table lists this clone with a count of one. The chain employs TRBV13 and TRBJ2-2, with a tentative D call TRBD2 (5 bases). The V end lost 2 bases, the J end lost 7 bases, and 5 bases lay between the germline ends. Germline V lookup: CDR1 PRHDT, CDR2 FYEKMQ (reference sequence). The CDR3 is 12 residues long. The DNA of the CDR3 is TGTGCCAGCAGCTTAAGCGGCGGGGAGCTGTTTTTT. It specifies CASSLSGGELFF.

This clone showed up just a few times. The gene calls are TRBV30 and TRBJ1-2; no definite D call. CDR1 and CDR2 (germline): GTSNPN, SVGIG (reference sequence). V shed 0 bases and J shed 0 bases, with 8 bases lying between them. The CDR3 loop spans 14 amino acids. The CDR3 nucleotides read TGTGCCTGGAGTGTCAACAGCCCTAACTATGGCTACACCTTC. Its protein product is CAWSVNSPNYGYTF.

The chain recombines TRBV28 with TRBJ2-1, with TRBD2 identical over 10 bases. This CDR3 spans 16 amino acids. In germline, CDR1 is MDHEN, CDR2 SYDVKM. V lost 5 bases to trimming and J lost 4 bases; unmatched junction nucleotides: 8. The CDR3 bases are TGTGCCAGCAGTACAGGGGCTAGCGGGAGTTACAATGAGCAGTTCTTC. Encoded protein: CASSTGASGSYNEQFF.

The chain has TRBV19 and TRBJ1-1; 7 positions agree with TRBD1. Germline V lookup: CDR1 LNHDA, CDR2 SQIVND (reference sequence). The CDR3 covers 15 residues. With V trimmed by 6 bases and J by 4 bases, 11 bases remained unmatched. In nucleotides, the CDR3 is TGTGCCAGTAGCTACTCAACAGGGGTGATCACTGAAGCTTTCTTT. Amino acids: CASSYSTGVITEAFF.

The rearrangement links TRBV6-4 to TRBJ2-3; D might be TRBD1 (5 bases). V was cut by 2 bases and J by 2 bases, with 17 bases left in between. Germline V gene sequence: CDR1 MRHNA, CDR2 SNTAGT. This CDR3 spans 17 amino acids. The CDR3 coding sequence is TGTGCCAGCAGTGACAAGGTCTGGACACCTCACACAGATACGCAGTATTTT. Its protein is CASSDKVWTPHTDTQYF.

This clone was counted a few times. The V gene is TRBV5-4, the J gene TRBJ2-7; 8 bases agree with TRBD1. This CDR3 spans 13 amino acids. Germline assignment: CDR1 SGHNT and CDR2 YYREEE (reference sequence). Germline trimming cut 9 bases from V and 3 bases from J; bases unmatched to any gene: 8. The CDR3 loop is CATRRGQGYEQYF. In nucleotides, the CDR3 is TGTGCCACCCGGCGAGGACAGGGCTACGAGCAGTACTTC.

The CDR3 sequence: CASTGGVYEQYF. CDR3 DNA: TGTGCCAGCACCGGCGGGGTCTACGAGCAGTACTTC. The V and J genes are TRBV28 and TRBJ2-7; the D gene is possibly TRBD2 (6 bases). The CDR3 is made up of 12 amino acids. The V gene's germline CDR1 is MDHEN and CDR2 SYDVKM. The germline V and J ends were trimmed by 7 bases and 3 bases, with 10 bases remaining between them. Full variable domain (remainder filled in from reference TRBV28 and TRBJ2-7): DVKVTQSSRYLVKRTGEKVFLECVQDMDHENMFWYRQDPGLGLRLIYFSYDVKMKEKGDIPEGYSVSREKKERFSLILESASTNQTSMYLCASTGGVYEQYFGPGTRLTVT.

V and J are TRBV27 and TRBJ1-2; D perhaps matches TRBD1 (5 bases). The CDR3 length is 13 residues. The germline gives CDR1 MNHEY, CDR2 SMNVEV (reference sequence). CDR3 sequence reads: CATGGGFNYGYTF. Here the CDR3 DNA reads TGTGCTACCGGGGGAGGTTTTAACTATGGCTACACCTTC.

The V call is TRBV10-1, the J call TRBJ2-1, with TRBD1 matching 10 bases. J was trimmed by 7 bases and V by 6 bases; bases with no gene match: 6. Germline lookup yields CDR1 WNHNN and CDR2 SYGVQD (reference sequence). The CDR3 loop spans 14 amino acids. The CDR3 DNA sequence: TGCGCCAGCAGCGGGACAGGGGTCGGAAATGAGCAGTTCTTC. This sequence encodes CASSGTGVGNEQFF.

This rearrangement joins TRBV21-1 to TRBJ2-3; TRBD2 is the table's D call and was not checked against the DNA. TRBV21-1 is reported as a pseudogene. The CDR3 is 20 amino acids. The CDR3 loop reads CASSKDFRSTNRRITDTQYF. Written as DNA, the CDR3 is TGTGCCAGCAGCAAAGATTTTAGGTCAACCAATCGGCGGATCACAGATACGCAGTATTTT.

The CDR3 coding sequence is TGTGCCAGCTCACCACAGGTCAGGGGGCATGGCTACACCTTC. Its translation: CASSPQVRGHGYTF. The rearrangement joins TRBV18 to TRBJ1-2; 8 positions agree with TRBD1. CDR1 is KGHSH, CDR2 LQKENI, per germline. There are 14 residues in the CDR3. Trimming took 1 base from V and 6 from J; bases not matched to a gene: 4.

The chain links TRBV28 to TRBJ2-2; D unresolved. CDR1 and CDR2 (germline): MDHEN, SYDVKM. The CDR3 extends over 16 amino acids. With 7 bases removed from V and 2 bases from J, the gap between germline ends came to 17 bases. CDR3 in DNA: TGTGCCAGCAACCGTTGGGGTTCCTCCAACACCGGGGAGCTGTTTTTT. Protein product: CASNRWGSSNTGELFF.

This rearrangement joins TRBV7-9 to TRBJ1-2; tentative D call: TRBD1 (5 bases). Germline CDR1 is SEHNR and CDR2 is FQNEAQ (reference sequence). Trimming shortened V by 3 bases and J by 6 bases, and 11 bases separated the two germline ends. The CDR3 extends over 13 amino acids. CDR3 region: CASSFVGADGYTF. CDR3 in DNA: TGTGCCAGCAGCTTTGTCGGGGCGGATGGCTACACCTTC.

The chain uses TRBV4-1 and TRBJ2-1, with 12 bases matching TRBD2. Germline CDR1 MGHRA, CDR2 YSYEKL. The ends lost 4 bases at V and 0 bases at J; junction bases unmatched: 10. This CDR3 is 19 amino acids long. CDR3 coding DNA: TGCGCCAGCAGCCCGTTCGGGACTAGCGGGTTCGGCTCCTACAATGAGCAGTTCTTC. It specifies CASSPFGTSGFGSYNEQFF.

The rearrangement joins TRBV11-3 to TRBJ2-5; D is tentatively TRBD1 or TRBD2 (6 bases each). CDR1 is SGHNT and CDR2 is YENEEA in the germline V gene. The CDR3 is 15 amino acids. The V end was cut by 1 base, the J end by 2 bases, with 11 bases between. As DNA, the CDR3 is TGTGCCAGCAGCTTAGGGGGGGCAGTGCAAGAGACCCAGTACTTC. Translated: CASSLGGAVQETQYF.

This clone was recorded once. V is TRBV14 and J is TRBJ1-1; D unclear. CDR3 length: 15 residues. Germline V CDR1 and CDR2: SGHDN, FVKESK. V shed 0 bases and J shed 0 bases, with 8 bases lying between them. The CDR3 nucleotides are TGTGCCAGCAGCCAAGAAGGTAGCATGAACACTGAAGCTTTCTTT. It is translated as CASSQEGSMNTEAFF.